The subject of this entry is one T cell receptor (beta chain). Antigen specificity is unknown. The data stem from a study of cytomegalovirus exposure and HLA in healthy donors. General study results and limits: In a later analysis, a missense DCLRE1C variant was linked to TCR beta V- and J-gene trimming. Among TCR beta chains, those listed as cytomegalovirus-associated numbered about 160. Data from an earlier analysis indicated that most TCR beta V segments were productive either about 90% or about 30% of the time. In a later analysis, HLA-C alleles had the fewest associated TCRs, DRB1 alleles the most.

The primer mix had 60 Vbeta and 13 Jbeta primers. TCRdb keeps only in-frame clones here, not all; method: immunoSEQ multiplex PCR. The table records approximately 160,000 clones, approximately 84% of them present only once. Germline-derived CDR1 and CDR2 are SGHNT and YYREEE (reference sequence). CDR3 length: 14 amino acids. The V gene end was trimmed by 5 bases and the J gene end by 5 bases; junction bases not matched to a gene: 9. The sequence was collected from a woman aged 45 to 65 in good health and CMV-seropositive. Sample: PBMCs. V gene TRBV5-4 combines with J gene TRBJ2-5; 7 bases map to TRBD1. CDR3 sequence reads: CASRSDRYTETQYF. In nucleotides, the CDR3 is TGTGCCAGCAGATCGGACAGGTATACGGAGACCCAGTACTTC.